The 15 T cell receptor beta chains reported below all come from one sample, sequenced in a study of immune evolution from preneoplasia to lung adenocarcinoma. Generated by immunoSEQ multiplex PCR, the TCRdb table keeps only in-frame clones and is missing some. The sample shows several thousand clones, approximately 82% of them seen only once. The specimen sequenced was FFPE lung adenocarcinoma in situ tissue. These receptors were taken from a person between 65 and 79 years old with lung adenocarcinoma.

The chain has TRBV6-1 and TRBJ1-5; TRBD1 might be the D (5 bases). Trimming took 4 bases from V and 4 from J, leaving 14 bases between them. Germline V gene sequence: CDR1 MNHNS, CDR2 SASEGT. The length of the CDR3 is 15 residues. The CDR3 spells CASSVQQEFNQPQHF. The CDR3 DNA is TGTGCCAGCAGTGTTCAACAGGAGTTTAATCAGCCCCAGCATTTT.

This chain connects TRBV19 to TRBJ2-3; a possible D gene is TRBD2 (5 bases). The CDR3 sequence is 15 residues long. Germline lookup yields CDR1 LNHDA and CDR2 SQIVND (reference sequence). Trimming removed 0 bases at V and 2 bases at J, with 9 bases between. In DNA, the CDR3 is TGTGCCAGTAGTATAGATCGGGGTCACACAGATACGCAGTATTTT. Translation gives CASSIDRGHTDTQYF.

The chain employs TRBV27 and TRBJ1-1; D uncertain. Germline-derived CDR1 and CDR2 are MNHEY and SMNVEV (reference sequence). This CDR3 is 16 amino acids long. Trimming removed 0 bases at V and 0 bases at J, with 11 bases between. The CDR3 DNA follows: TGTGCCAGCAGTTTATCAAAGGGCTTGGTGAACACTGAAGCTTTCTTT. Amino acids: CASSLSKGLVNTEAFF.

The chain has TRBV4-2 and TRBJ2-2, with TRBD2 matching 11 bases. The length of the CDR3 is 21 residues. Germline assignment: CDR1 LGHNA and CDR2 YNFKEQ. V lost 1 base, J lost 3 bases, and 16 bases stayed unmatched. The chain's CDR3 is CASSQVGTSGSREHYTGELFF. CDR3 nucleotide sequence: TGTGCCAGCAGCCAAGTGGGAACTAGCGGGAGTAGGGAGCATTACACCGGGGAGCTGTTTTTT.

The V call is TRBV4-1, the J call TRBJ2-3; D unclear. Looked up from germline, CDR1 is MGHRA and CDR2 is YSYEKL. The length of the CDR3 is 14 residues. Trimming removed 4 bases at V and 0 bases at J, with 8 bases between. The CDR3 loop reads CASSLQTSTDTQYF. In DNA form, the CDR3 reads TGCGCCAGCAGCCTTCAGACAAGCACAGATACGCAGTATTTT.

This chain uses TRBV7-3 with TRBJ2-3; D is ambiguous. This CDR3 contains 11 residues. Trimming removed 6 bases at V and 3 bases at J, with 4 bases between. Germline V gene sequence: CDR1 SGHTA, CDR2 FQGTGA. For the CDR3, the DNA is TGTGCCAGCAGTATGACAGATACGCAGTATTTT. It yields the protein CASSMTDTQYF.

The V call is TRBV28, the J call TRBJ1-6; D is unresolved. The CDR3 extends over 18 amino acids. The germline V gene encodes CDR1 MDHEN and CDR2 SYDVKM. Trimming pared 9 bases from V and 10 bases from J, leaving 31 bases between. Here the CDR3 reads CASCPFSLNQLWNSPLHF. In DNA, the CDR3 is TGTGCCAGTTGCCCTTTTTCGCTAAATCAGTTGTGGAACTCACCCCTCCACTTT.

The J gene is TRBJ1-1, the V gene TRBV5-8; 7 bases map to TRBD1. Germline V gene data show CDR1 as SGHTS and CDR2 as YDEGEE. The CDR3 loop spans 14 amino acids. V gave up 3 bases and J gave up 1 base; unmatched junction bases: 3. As DNA, the CDR3 is TGTGCCAGCAGCTGGGGGACAGAGAACACTGAAGCTTTCTTT. Residues: CASSWGTENTEAFF. The full variable domain, its missing parts supplied by reference TRBV5-8 and TRBJ1-1, is EAGVTQSPTHLIKTRGQQATLRCSPISGHTSVYWYQQALGLGLQFLLWYDEGEERNRGNFPPRFSGRQFPNYSSELNVNALELEDSALYLCASSWGTENTEAFFGQGTRLTVV.

This clone was counted a few times. The rearrangement uses TRBV9 and TRBJ2-3; either TRBD1 or TRBD2 may fit D (5 bases each). Trimming took off 0 bases at V and 9 bases at J, with 14 bases between the two ends. This CDR3 is 14 amino acids long. Germline CDR1 reads SGDLS; CDR2 reads YYNGEE. CDR3 residues: CASSVVGDGATQYF. The CDR3 DNA sequence: TGTGCCAGCAGCGTAGTTGGGGACGGGGCCACGCAGTATTTT.

V and J are TRBV10-3 and TRBJ1-6; TRBD1 is a possible D gene (5 bases). Germline CDR1 reads ENHRY; CDR2 reads SYGVKD. V shed 7 bases and J shed 4 bases, with 14 bases lying between them. The CDR3 totals 15 residues. The CDR3 reads CAIKETENYNSPLHF. The CDR3 bases are TGTGCCATCAAAGAGACAGAGAATTATAATTCACCCCTCCACTTT.

This clone was observed once. The chain is built from TRBV19 and TRBJ1-1, with D maybe TRBD1 (5 bases). V lost 2 bases, J lost 3 bases, and 10 bases lay in between. The germline gives CDR1 LNHDA, CDR2 SQIVND (reference sequence). The CDR3 spans 14 residues. In DNA form, the CDR3 reads TGTGCCAGTAGTATATGGGGCCTTGACACTGAAGCTTTCTTT. It encodes CASSIWGLDTEAFF.

This chain uses TRBV18 with TRBJ2-1; D is undetermined. This CDR3 has 13 amino acids. V lost 3 bases to trimming and J lost 6 bases, with 9 bases between them. CDR1 is KGHSH, CDR2 LQKENI, per germline. The CDR3, as DNA: TGTGCCAGCTCACCCCGAGACCTCAATGAGCAGTTCTTC. Translated: CASSPRDLNEQFF.

The chain's CDR3 is CASSFIRETRQATHYEQYF. CDR3 in DNA: TGTGCCAGCAGTTTTATCCGGGAGACCCGACAGGCCACCCACTACGAGCAGTACTTC. The chain recombines TRBV28 with TRBJ2-7; D is possibly TRBD1 or TRBD2 (6 bases each). Germline V gene lookup returns CDR1 MDHEN and CDR2 SYDVKM. The CDR3 is 19 amino acids. With 3 bases removed from V and 3 bases from J, the gap between germline ends came to 27 bases. Supplemented by reference TRBV28 and TRBJ2-7, the full variable domain reads DVKVTQSSRYLVKRTGEKVFLECVQDMDHENMFWYRQDPGLGLRLIYFSYDVKMKEKGDIPEGYSVSREKKERFSLILESASTNQTSMYLCASSFIRETRQATHYEQYFGPGTRLTVT.

This chain's CDR3 is CASSLQGYGYTF. The CDR3 DNA follows: TGCGCCAGCAGCTTACAGGGATATGGCTACACCTTC. The chain employs TRBV5-1 and TRBJ1-2; TRBD1 might be the D (6 bases). Per germline, CDR1 SGHRS and CDR2 YFSETQ. There are 12 residues in the CDR3. V was pared by 2 bases and J by 5 bases, with 7 bases between.

The chain links TRBV6-5 to TRBJ1-3; D unclear. The V end was cut by 2 bases, the J end by 0 bases, with 11 bases between. Germline assignment: CDR1 MNHEY and CDR2 SVGAGI. This CDR3 has 16 amino acids. CDR3 region: CASSYGRLHSGNTIYF. DNA of the CDR3: TGTGCCAGCAGTTACGGCAGGCTACACTCTGGAAACACCATATATTTT.